The subject of this entry is one TCR beta chain. Its antigen is unknown. The source of the sample is a study of cytomegalovirus exposure and HLA in healthy donors. Germline loops: CDR1 SGHVS, CDR2 FQNEAQ. The CDR3 runs 12 residues. The V gene lost 5 bases and the J gene lost 6 bases, with 10 bases spanning the gap. PCR used 60 Vbeta primers and 13 Jbeta primers. Assay: immunoSEQ multiplex PCR; the TCRdb copy retains only in-frame clones and omits some. The profile shows more than 150,000 clones, approximately 79% of them singletons. Study-wide results and limits: Previously analyzed data showed that most TCR beta V segments were productive at a frequency of about 87% or about 30%. An analysis was carried out at a later point. It showed that HLA-associated TCR beta chains were more clonally expanded than equally common non-associated chains.

The source of this sequence is a man aged 40-49 years in good health and CMV-seropositive. The chain carries TRBV7-8 and TRBJ1-2; perhaps TRBD1 as D (6 bases). Input material: PBMCs. CDR3 bases: TGTGCCAGCAGCCAAGGACAGAATGGCTACACCTTC. This gives the protein CASSQGQNGYTF.